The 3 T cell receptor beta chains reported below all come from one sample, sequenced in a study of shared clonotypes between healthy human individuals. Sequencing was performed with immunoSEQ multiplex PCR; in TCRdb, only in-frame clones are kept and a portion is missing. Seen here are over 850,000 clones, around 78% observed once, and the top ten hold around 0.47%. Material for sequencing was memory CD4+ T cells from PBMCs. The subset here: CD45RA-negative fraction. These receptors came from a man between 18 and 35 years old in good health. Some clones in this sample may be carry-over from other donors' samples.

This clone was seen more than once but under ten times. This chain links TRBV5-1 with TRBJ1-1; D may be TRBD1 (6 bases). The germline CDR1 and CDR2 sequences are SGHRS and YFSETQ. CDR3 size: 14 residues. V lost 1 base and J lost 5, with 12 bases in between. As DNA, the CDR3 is TGCGCCAGCAGCTTGCAACAGGGCTATACTGAAGCTTTCTTT. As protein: CASSLQQGYTEAFF.

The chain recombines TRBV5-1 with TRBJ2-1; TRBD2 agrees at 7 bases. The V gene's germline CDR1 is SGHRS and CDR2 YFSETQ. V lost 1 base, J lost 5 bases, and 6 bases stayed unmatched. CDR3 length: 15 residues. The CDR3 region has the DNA TGCGCCAGCAGCTTGCCCGCTAGCGGAAACAATGAGCAGTTCTTC. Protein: CASSLPASGNNEQFF.

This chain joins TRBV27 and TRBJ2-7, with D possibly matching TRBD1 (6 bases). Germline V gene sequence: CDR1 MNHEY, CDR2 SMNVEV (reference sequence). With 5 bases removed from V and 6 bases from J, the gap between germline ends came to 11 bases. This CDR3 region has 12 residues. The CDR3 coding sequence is TGTGCCAGCAGTATAACAGGGTCCGAGCAGTACTTC. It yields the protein CASSITGSEQYF.